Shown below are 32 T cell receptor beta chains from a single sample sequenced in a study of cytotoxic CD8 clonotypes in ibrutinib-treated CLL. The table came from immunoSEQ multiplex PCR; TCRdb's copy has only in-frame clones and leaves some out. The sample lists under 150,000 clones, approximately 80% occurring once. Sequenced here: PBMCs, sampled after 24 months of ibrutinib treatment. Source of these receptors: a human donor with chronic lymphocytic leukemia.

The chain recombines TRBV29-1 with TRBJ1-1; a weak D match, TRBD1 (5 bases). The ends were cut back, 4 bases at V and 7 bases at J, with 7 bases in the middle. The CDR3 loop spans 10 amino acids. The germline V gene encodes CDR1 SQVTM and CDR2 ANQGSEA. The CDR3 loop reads CSVGQIEAFF. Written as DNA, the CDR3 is TGCAGCGTTGGACAGATTGAAGCTTTCTTT.

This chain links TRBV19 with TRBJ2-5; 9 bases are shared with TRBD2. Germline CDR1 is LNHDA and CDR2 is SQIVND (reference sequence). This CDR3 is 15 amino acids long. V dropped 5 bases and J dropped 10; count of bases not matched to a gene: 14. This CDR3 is CASSYAIAGEPYQYF. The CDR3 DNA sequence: TGTGCCAGTAGTTATGCTATAGCGGGGGAACCCTACCAGTACTTC.

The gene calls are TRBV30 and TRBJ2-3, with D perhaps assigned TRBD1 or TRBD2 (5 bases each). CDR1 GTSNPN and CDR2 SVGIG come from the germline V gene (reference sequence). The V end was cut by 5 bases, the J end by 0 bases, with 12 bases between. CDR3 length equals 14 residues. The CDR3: CAWSRGLSTDTQYF. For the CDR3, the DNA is TGTGCCTGGTCCCGGGGCCTAAGCACAGATACGCAGTATTTT.

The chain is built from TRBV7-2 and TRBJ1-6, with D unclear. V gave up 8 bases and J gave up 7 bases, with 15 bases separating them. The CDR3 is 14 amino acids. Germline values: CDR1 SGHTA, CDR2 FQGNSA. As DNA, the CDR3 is TGTGCCAGCTCCCCGACCAACGGGAATTCACCCCTCCACTTT. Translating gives CASSPTNGNSPLHF.

CDR3 coding DNA: TGTGCCAGCTCACCTCTCGGAGGGGCGACGGTGAACACTGAAGCTTTCTTT. Amino acids: CASSPLGGATVNTEAFF. The chain carries TRBV18 and TRBJ1-1, with D maybe TRBD1 (5 bases). V lost 3 bases to trimming and J lost 0 bases, with 17 bases between them. The CDR3 runs 17 residues. Germline CDR1 is KGHSH and CDR2 is LQKENI.

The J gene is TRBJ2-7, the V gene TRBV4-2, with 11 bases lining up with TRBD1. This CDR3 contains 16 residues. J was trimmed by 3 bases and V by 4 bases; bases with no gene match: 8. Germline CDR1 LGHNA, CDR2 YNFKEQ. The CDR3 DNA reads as TGTGCCAGCAGCCCGGTGGGACAGGGGGTCATCTACGAGCAGTACTTC. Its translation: CASSPVGQGVIYEQYF.

The CDR3 protein is CASSPLGRDTGELFF. The CDR3 nucleotides are TGTGCCAGCAGTCCCCTTGGTAGGGACACCGGGGAGCTGTTTTTT. This sequence joins TRBV6-5 and TRBJ2-2; D call uncertain. V was cut by 5 bases and J by 3 bases, with 13 bases left in between. The germline gives CDR1 MNHEY, CDR2 SVGAGI. This CDR3 contains 15 residues.

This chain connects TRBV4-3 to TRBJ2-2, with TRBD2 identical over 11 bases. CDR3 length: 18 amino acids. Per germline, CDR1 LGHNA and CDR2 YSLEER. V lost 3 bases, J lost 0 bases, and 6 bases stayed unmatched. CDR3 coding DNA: TGCGCCAGCAGCCAGACCGGGACTAGCGGTGCGAACACCGGGGAGCTGTTTTTT. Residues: CASSQTGTSGANTGELFF.

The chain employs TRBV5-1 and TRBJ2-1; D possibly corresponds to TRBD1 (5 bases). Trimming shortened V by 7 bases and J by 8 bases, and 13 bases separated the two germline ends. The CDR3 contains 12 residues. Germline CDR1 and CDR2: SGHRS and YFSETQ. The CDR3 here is CASSAQGHEQFF. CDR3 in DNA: TGCGCCAGCTCGGCCCAGGGTCATGAGCAGTTCTTC.

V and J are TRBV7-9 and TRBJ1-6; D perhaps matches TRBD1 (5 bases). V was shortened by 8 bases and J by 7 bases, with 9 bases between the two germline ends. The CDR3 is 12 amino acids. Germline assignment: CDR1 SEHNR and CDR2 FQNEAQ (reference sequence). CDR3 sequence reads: CASSGPNSPLHF. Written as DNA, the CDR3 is TGTGCCAGCTCGGGGCCCAATTCACCCCTCCACTTT.

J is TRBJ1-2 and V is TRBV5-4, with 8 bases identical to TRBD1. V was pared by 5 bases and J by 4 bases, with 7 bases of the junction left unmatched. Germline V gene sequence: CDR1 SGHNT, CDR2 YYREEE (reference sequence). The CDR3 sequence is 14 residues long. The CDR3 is CASRSQTGVYGYTF. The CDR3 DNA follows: TGTGCCAGCAGGTCTCAGACAGGGGTCTATGGCTACACCTTC.

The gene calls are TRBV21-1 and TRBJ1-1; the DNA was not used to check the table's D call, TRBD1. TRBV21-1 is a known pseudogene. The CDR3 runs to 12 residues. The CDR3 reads CASSGLNTEAFF. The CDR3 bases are TGTGCCAGCAGCGGGCTGAACACTGAAGCTTTCTTT.

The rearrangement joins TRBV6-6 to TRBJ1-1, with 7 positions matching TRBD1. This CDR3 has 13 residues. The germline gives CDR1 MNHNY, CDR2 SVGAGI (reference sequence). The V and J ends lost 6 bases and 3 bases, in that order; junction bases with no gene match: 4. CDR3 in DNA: TGTGCCAGCAGGCCAGGGGGGGACACTGAAGCTTTCTTT. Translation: CASRPGGDTEAFF.

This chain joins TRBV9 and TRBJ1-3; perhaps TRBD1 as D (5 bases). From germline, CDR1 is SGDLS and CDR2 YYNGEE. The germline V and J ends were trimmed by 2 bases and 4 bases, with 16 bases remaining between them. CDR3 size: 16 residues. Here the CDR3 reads CASSVGSGRLGNTIYF. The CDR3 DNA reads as TGTGCCAGCAGCGTTGGCTCAGGGAGGTTAGGAAACACCATATATTTT.

DNA for the CDR3: TGTGCCAGCAGCTTTCCCCCCGGACAGGGGGGTGGCACCGGGGAGCTGTTTTTT. Encoded protein: CASSFPPGQGGGTGELFF. The rearrangement links TRBV7-9 to TRBJ2-2; 10 nucleotides align to TRBD1. The CDR3 consists of 18 residues. Germline CDR1 is SEHNR and CDR2 is FQNEAQ (reference sequence). After removal of 3 bases from V and 4 bases from J, the junction contained 11 bases not matched to a gene.

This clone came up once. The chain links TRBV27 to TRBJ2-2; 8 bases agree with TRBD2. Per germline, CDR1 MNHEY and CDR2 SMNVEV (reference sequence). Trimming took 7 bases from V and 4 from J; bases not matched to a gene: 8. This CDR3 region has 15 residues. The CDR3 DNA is TGTGCCAGCACCTCACGGCTAGCGGGCACCGGGGAGCTGTTTTTT. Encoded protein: CASTSRLAGTGELFF.

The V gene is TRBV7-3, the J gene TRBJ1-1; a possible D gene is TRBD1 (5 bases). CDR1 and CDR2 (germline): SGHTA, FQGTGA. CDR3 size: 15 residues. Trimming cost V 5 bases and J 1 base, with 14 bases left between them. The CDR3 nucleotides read TGTGCCAGCAGCCTAGAGGGGCAGCAGAACACTGAAGCTTTCTTT. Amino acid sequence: CASSLEGQQNTEAFF.

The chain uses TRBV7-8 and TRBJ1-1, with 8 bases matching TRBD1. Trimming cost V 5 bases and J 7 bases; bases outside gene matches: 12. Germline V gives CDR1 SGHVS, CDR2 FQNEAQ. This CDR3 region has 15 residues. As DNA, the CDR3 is TGTGCCAGCAGCCCACCAGGGACAGGACGTATTGAAGCTTTCTTT. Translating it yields CASSPPGTGRIEAFF.

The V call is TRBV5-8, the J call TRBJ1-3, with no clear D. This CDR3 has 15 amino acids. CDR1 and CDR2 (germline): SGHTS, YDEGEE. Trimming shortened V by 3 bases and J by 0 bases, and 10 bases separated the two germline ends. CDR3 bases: TGTGCCAGCAGCTGGTCGGCAGCCTCTGGAAACACCATATATTTT. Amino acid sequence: CASSWSAASGNTIYF.

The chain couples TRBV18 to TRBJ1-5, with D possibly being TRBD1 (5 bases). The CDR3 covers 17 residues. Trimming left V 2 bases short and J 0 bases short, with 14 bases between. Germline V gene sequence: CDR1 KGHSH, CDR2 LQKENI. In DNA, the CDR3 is TGTGCCAGCTCACCAGTAGCAGGGAGACATAGCAATCAGCCCCAGCATTTT. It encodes CASSPVAGRHSNQPQHF. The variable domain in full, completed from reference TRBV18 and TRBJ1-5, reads NAGVMQNPRHLVRRRGQEARLRCSPMKGHSHVYWYRQLPEEGLKFMVYLQKENIIDESGMPKERFSAEFPKEGPSILRIQQVVRGDSAAYFCASSPVAGRHSNQPQHFGDGTRLSIL.

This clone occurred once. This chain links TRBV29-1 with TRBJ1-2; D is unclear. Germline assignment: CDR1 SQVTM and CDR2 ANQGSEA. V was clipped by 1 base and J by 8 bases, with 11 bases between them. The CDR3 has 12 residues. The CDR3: CSVEGRPEGYTF. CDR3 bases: TGCAGCGTTGAAGGGCGGCCCGAGGGCTACACCTTC.

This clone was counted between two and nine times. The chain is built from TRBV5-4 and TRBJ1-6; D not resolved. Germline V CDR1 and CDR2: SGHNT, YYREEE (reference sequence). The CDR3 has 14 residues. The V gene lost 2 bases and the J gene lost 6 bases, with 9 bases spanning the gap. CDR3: CASSFGLGNSPLHF. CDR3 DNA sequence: TGTGCCAGCAGCTTTGGATTGGGTAATTCACCCCTCCACTTT.

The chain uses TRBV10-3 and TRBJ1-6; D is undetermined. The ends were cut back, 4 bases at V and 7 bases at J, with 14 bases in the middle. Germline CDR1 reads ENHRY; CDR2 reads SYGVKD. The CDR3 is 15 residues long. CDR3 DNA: TGTGCCATCAGTGGGGAGACCCCCGTAAATTCACCCCTCCACTTT. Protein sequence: CAISGETPVNSPLHF.

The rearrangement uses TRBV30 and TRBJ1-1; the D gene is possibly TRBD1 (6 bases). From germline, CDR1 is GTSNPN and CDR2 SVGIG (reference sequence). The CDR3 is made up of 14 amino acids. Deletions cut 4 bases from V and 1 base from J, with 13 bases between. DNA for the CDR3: TGTGCCTGGAACCAGGGGCGAGAGAACACTGAAGCTTTCTTT. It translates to CAWNQGRENTEAFF.

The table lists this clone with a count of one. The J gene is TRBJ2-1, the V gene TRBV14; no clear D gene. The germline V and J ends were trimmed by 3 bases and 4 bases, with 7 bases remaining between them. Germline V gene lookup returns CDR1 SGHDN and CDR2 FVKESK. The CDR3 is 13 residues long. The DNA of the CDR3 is TGTGCCAGCAGCCATCGACGGTACAATGAGCAGTTCTTC. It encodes CASSHRRYNEQFF.

DNA for the CDR3: TGCGCCAGCAGCTTGGTGAGTTCGGGGAACACTGAAGCTTTCTTT. Translation: CASSLVSSGNTEAFF. V and J are TRBV5-1 and TRBJ1-1; D unclear. V was cut by 0 bases and J by 1 base, with 10 bases left in between. The CDR3 is 15 residues long. Germline CDR1 and CDR2: SGHRS and YFSETQ. The whole variable domain, remainder taken from reference TRBV5-1 and TRBJ1-1, is KAGVTQTPRYLIKTRGQQVTLSCSPISGHRSVSWYQQTPGQGLQFLFEYFSETQRNKGNFPGRFSGRQFSNSRSEMNVSTLELGDSALYLCASSLVSSGNTEAFFGQGTRLTVV.

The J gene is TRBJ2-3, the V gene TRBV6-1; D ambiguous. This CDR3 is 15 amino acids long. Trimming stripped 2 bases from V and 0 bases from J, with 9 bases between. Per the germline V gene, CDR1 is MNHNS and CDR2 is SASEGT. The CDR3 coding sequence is TGTGCCAGCAGTGAACGGCCAACTAGCACAGATACGCAGTATTTT. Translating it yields CASSERPTSTDTQYF.

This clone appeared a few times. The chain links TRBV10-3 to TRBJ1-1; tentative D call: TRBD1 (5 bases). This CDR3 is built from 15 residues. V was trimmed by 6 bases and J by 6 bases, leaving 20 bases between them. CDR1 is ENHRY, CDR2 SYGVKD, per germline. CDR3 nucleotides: TGTGCCATCAGATTTTCAAGGGGAGATATCGCTGAAGCTTTCTTT. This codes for CAIRFSRGDIAEAFF.

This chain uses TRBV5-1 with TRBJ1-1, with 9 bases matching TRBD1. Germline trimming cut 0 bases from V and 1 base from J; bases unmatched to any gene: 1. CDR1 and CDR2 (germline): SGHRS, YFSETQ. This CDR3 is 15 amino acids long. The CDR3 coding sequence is TGCGCCAGCAGCTTGGGGGACAGGGAGAACACTGAAGCTTTCTTT. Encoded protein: CASSLGDRENTEAFF.

The CDR3 DNA reads TGTGCCAGCAGCTTAGCAGGAGTCTACCAAGAGACCCAGTACTTC. This codes for CASSLAGVYQETQYF. The chain has TRBV11-2 and TRBJ2-5, with no clear D. Germline V gives CDR1 SGHAT, CDR2 FQNNGV. CDR3 length: 15 amino acids. V dropped 1 base and J dropped 0 bases, with 9 bases sitting between them. The variable domain in full, completed from reference TRBV11-2 and TRBJ2-5, reads EAGVAQSPRYKIIEKRQSVAFWCNPISGHATLYWYQQILGQGPKLLIQFQNNGVVDDSQLPKDRFSAERLKGVDSTLKIQPAKLEDSAVYLCASSLAGVYQETQYFGPGTRLLVL.

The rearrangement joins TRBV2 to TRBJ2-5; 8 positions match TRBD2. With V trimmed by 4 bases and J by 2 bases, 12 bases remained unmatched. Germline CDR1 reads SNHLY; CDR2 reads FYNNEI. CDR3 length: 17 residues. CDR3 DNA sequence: TGTGCCAGCAGTGGGCATCCGGGACTAGGAGTTCAAGAGACCCAGTACTTC. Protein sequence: CASSGHPGLGVQETQYF. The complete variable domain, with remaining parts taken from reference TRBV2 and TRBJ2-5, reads EPEVTQTPSHQVTQMGQEVILRCVPISNHLYFYWYRQILGQKVEFLVSFYNNEISEKSEIFDDQFSVERPDGSNFTLKIRSTKLEDSAMYFCASSGHPGLGVQETQYFGPGTRLLVL.

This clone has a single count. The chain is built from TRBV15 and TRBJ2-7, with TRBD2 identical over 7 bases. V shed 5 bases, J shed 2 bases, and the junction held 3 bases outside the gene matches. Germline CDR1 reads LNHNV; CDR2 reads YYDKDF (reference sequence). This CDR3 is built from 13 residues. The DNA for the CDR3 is TGTGCCACCAGCTATGCGGGGGCCTACGAGCAGTACTTC. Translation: CATSYAGAYEQYF.